These 3 T cell receptor beta chains originate from one sample sequenced in a study of technical replicates of blood from a few donors. Clones were read by immunoSEQ multiplex PCR, and TCRdb kept only the in-frame ones, dropping some. The repertoire holds 60,000 to 80,000 clones, roughly nine tenths seen once, with about 4.9% in the top ten. Specimen: PBMCs. The receptors derive from a human donor in good health. Some clones in this sample may be carry-over from other donors' samples.

The chain couples TRBV7-2 to TRBJ2-5, with TRBD1 identical over 7 bases. This CDR3 comprises 15 residues. Per germline, CDR1 SGHTA and CDR2 FQGNSA. J gave up 3 bases and V 5 bases, and 9 bases lay outside the gene matches. The CDR3 sequence: CASSPTTGTEETQYF. CDR3 bases: TGTGCCAGCAGCCCAACCACCGGGACAGAAGAGACCCAGTACTTC.

This rearrangement joins TRBV7-2 to TRBJ2-3; TRBD2 matches 10 bases. With V trimmed by 4 bases and J by 1 base, 8 bases remained unmatched. CDR1 is SGHTA, CDR2 FQGNSA, per germline. CDR3 length equals 17 residues. The CDR3 DNA reads as TGTGCCAGCAGCTCCGCTAGCGGGAGACTTCGCACAGATACGCAGTATTTT. Translation gives CASSSASGRLRTDTQYF.

The J gene is TRBJ2-2, the V gene TRBV5-1; 7 nucleotides line up with TRBD2. Germline CDR1 SGHRS, CDR2 YFSETQ. The CDR3 sequence is 17 residues long. Germline trimming cut 5 bases from V and 1 base from J; bases unmatched to any gene: 11. The CDR3 region has the DNA TGCGCCAGCAGTGAAGTAGCGGGCGCCGGGAACACCGGGGAGCTGTTTTTT. The encoded protein is CASSEVAGAGNTGELFF. The whole variable domain, filled in from reference TRBV5-1 and TRBJ2-2, reads KAGVTQTPRYLIKTRGQQVTLSCSPISGHRSVSWYQQTPGQGLQFLFEYFSETQRNKGNFPGRFSGRQFSNSRSEMNVSTLELGDSALYLCASSEVAGAGNTGELFFGEGSRLTVL.